This T cell receptor beta chain was recorded in a study of T cell repertoires in cytomegalovirus infection (dated 2019 in TCRdb). About the study as a whole: Because public TCR beta signatures pointed to carriage of CMV infection together with the matching HLA type, the HLA type of each donor mattered for the analysis. Overall study results and their limits: In the ex vivo response, HLA-C-restricted CMV-specific TCR beta clonotypes were dominant, and in two of eight donors the single most frequent clonotype came from this HLA-C-restricted group. Carriers of CMV infection plus the relevant HLA type were discriminated by the cumulative frequency of public TCR beta family members in the study cohort and in an independent roughly 370-donor cohort.

TCRdb lists the instrument as Illumina HiSeq 1500. TCRdb's own reprocessing of the public reads used fastp at Q25 and MiXCR and kept productive beta chains. Every entry covers one CDR3 protein and lists the most common genes and DNA from its rows. Recorded for this sample are about 530,000 distinct CDR3 sequences; more than 25% of them occurred a single time. The top ten constitute under 15% of the sample. This clonotype was counted only a few times. There is no known antigen for this receptor. Base qualities are not recorded, but no much larger clone differs from it by a single base. V is trimmed back by 5 bases and J by 6 bases, and the junction contains 14 bases that no gene match accounts for. The cysteine opens and the phenylalanine closes a CDR3 of 16 amino acids. Just CDR3 DNA is preserved here, 48 bases in frame from base 1. Taken from the germline V gene (reference sequence), the CDR1 and CDR2 loops are LNHDA and SQIVND.

The sample was PBMCs. This sequence originates from a human donor in good health (CMV status not recorded). Some clones in this sample may be carry-over from other donors' samples. The chain links TRBV19 with TRBJ1-2; 8 bases in the junction line up with TRBD1. The CDR3: CASSPPGQADSHGYTF. The DNA sequence follows: TGTGCCAGTAGTCCTCCGGGACAGGCGGATTCCCATGGCTACACCTTC.